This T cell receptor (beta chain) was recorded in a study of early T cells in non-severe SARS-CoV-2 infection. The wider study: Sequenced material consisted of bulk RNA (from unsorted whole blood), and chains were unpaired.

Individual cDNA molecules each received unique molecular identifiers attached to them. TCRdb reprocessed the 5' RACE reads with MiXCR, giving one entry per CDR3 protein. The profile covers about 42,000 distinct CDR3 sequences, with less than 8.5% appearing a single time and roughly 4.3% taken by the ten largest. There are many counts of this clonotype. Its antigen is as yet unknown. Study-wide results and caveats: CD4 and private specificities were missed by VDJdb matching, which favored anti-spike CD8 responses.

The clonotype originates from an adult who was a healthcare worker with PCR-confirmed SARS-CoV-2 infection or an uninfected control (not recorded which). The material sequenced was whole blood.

CDR3 region: CASSQGEMNSPLHF. CDR3 coding DNA: TGTGCCAGCAGCCAGGGGGAAATGAATTCACCCCTCCACTTT. The chain has TRBV3-1 and TRBJ1-6; the D gene is possibly TRBD1 (5 bases). Germline-derived CDR1 and CDR2 are LGHDT and YNNKEL (reference sequence). Trimming pared 3 bases from V and 7 bases from J, leaving 10 bases between. This CDR3 contains 14 residues. Full variable domain (remainder filled in from reference TRBV3-1 and TRBJ1-6): DTAVSQTPKYLVTQMGNDKSIKCEQNLGHDTMYWYKQDSKKFLKIMFSYNNKELIINETVPNRFSPKSPDKAHLNLHINSLELGDSAVYFCASSQGEMNSPLHFGNGTRLTVT.